This T cell receptor beta chain was sequenced for a study of beta chain features in type 1 diabetes (dated by TCRdb to 2017 to 2018). Broadly, across the study: No differences in mean age, gender distribution, total cell number or subset yield were found between patients and healthy donors. A total of approximately 110,000,000 sorted cells were examined across all samples, and a strong correlation was observed between cell number per subset and RNA yield. The study compared TCRB repertoires of sorted circulating CD4+ T cell subsets between recently diagnosed type 1 diabetes patients and matched healthy donors. Regulatory and stem cell-like memory subsets were obtained from only 8 patients and roughly eight healthy donors, while naive and central memory subsets were obtained from all 30 or so donors.

CDR1 and CDR2 are drawn from the germline V gene: SGHDT, YYEEEE. Including cysteine and phenylalanine, the CDR3 has 13 amino acids. Solely the CDR3 DNA is kept, with 39 bases framed from the first base. Trimming accounts for 1 base at V and 4 bases at J, while the number of junction bases matched to no gene is 0. In regard to this clone: It lacks a known antigen. It has no much larger one-base neighbor in the sample; base qualities were not kept.

The entire isolated RNA was reverse transcribed using the High Capacity cDNA Reverse Transcription Kit, and thus expressed TCRB transcripts were sequenced. Deep immunoSEQ sequencing was applied to naive, central memory and regulatory T cell samples, giving an average of roughly 3.5 million total reads per sample. Sorted cells were lysed in RLT buffer, and RNA was extracted using DNase-treated RNeasy Micro or Mini kits according to cell number. Each cell subset was processed separately to prevent cross-contamination, with patient and healthy donor samples processed together. TCRB sequences were amplified from cDNA with the immunoSEQ multiplex PCR, producing 87-bp fragments spanning the CDR3 region. The amplicons were sequenced using the Illumina HiSeq platform. Regarding the original processing steps: PCR bias was corrected computationally using synthetic template baselines, and reads within Hamming distance 2 were collapsed, with unmergeable singletons discarded. Reads were aligned against IMGT to assign V, D and J genes, CDR3 length and insertions or deletions at six rearrangement sites. Within each subset, clonotype counts were normalized to sorted cell number, after which true diversity and Gini coefficients were computed with the tcR R package. Repertoire sharing was quantified using the overlap coefficient calculated on TCRB nucleotide sequences. Out-of-frame TCRB sequences from naive cells were analyzed as a proxy for the pre-selection repertoire. Not all clones reach the TCRdb copy of this immuneACCESS table, which keeps in-frame sequences only. Checked studies attribute under half of the gap to unresolved V genes and leave the rest unexplained. That table gives V, J and clone size, and the DNA gave D and trimming. Across this sample there are 640,000 or so clones, with around an eighth seen only once. The ten largest clones take up approximately 0.02% of the sample.

Broad study findings and their caveats: Naive, central memory and regulatory TCRB repertoires appeared to be more similar among patients than among healthy donors. A moderate but significant shortening of TCRB CDR3 length was observed in type 1 diabetes patients in all four CD4+ subsets. Because cDNA was sequenced instead of genomic DNA, highly expressing activated cells could be over-represented, though the groups showed no difference in activation or CD3 levels. At VDJ recombination sites, patients with type 1 diabetes made fewer insertions and deleted more nucleotides, a pattern implying thymic rearrangement abnormalities. Because small numbers of individuals were included in the HLA sub-analyses, any influence of HLA type on TCRB rearrangement was left unresolved. PCR may preferentially amplify shorter templates, but because patient and control samples were amplified and corrected together, any resulting skew would affect both groups equally.

Each donor gave one peripheral blood draw, roughly 110 mL on average, collected into heparinised tubes. Using a panel that included CD45RO, CCR7, CD25, CD127, CD95 and CD27, naive, central memory, regulatory and stem cell-like memory CD4+ T cells were sorted on a BD FACSAria II. Purity was above 98% for every sorted population. PBMCs were isolated immediately by Lymphoprep density gradient centrifugation and stained directly without culture. So that batch effects would be minimized, each experiment stained and sorted samples in pairs, pairing one healthy donor with one patient. The TCR sequence derives from a man aged 18 to 29 with type 1 diabetes. The sample comprised naive CD4+ T cells from blood. The cell subset or site label corresponds to: true naive CD4+ T cells. The sequence links TRBV5-6 to TRBJ2-5, with 8 junctional bases fitting TRBD1. The base sequence is TGTGCCAGCAGCTTGACAGGGGGAGAGACCCAGTACTTC. Its coded protein is CASSLTGGETQYF.